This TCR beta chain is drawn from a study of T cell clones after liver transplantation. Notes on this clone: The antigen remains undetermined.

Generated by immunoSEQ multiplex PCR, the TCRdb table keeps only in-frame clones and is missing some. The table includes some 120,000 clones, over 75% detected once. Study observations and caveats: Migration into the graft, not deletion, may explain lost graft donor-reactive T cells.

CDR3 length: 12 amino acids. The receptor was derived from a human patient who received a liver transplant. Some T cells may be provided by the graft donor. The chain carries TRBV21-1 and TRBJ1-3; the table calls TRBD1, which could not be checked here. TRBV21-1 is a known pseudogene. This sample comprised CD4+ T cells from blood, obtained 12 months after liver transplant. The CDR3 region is CASSFRGHTIYF. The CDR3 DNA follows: TGTGCCAGCAGCTTCAGGGGACACACCATATATTTT.